Sequencing of this T cell receptor beta chain was carried out in a study of Ad26.COV2.S vaccination and SARS-CoV-2 variants (dated by TCRdb to the early 2020s). With respect to the entire study: Vaccine-arm donors were drawn from COV1001, a multicentre, randomized, double-blind, placebo-controlled phase I-IIa trial of Ad26.COV2.S in healthy adults. Investigators remained blinded to trial group allocation during experiments and outcome assessment. Trial participants were randomized into five groups of five, in which low-dose or high-dose Ad26.COV2.S was given once or twice, or placebo was given on both occasions. Ad26.COV2.S was given intramuscularly at 5x10^10 or 1x10^11 viral particles, as a single shot or as two shots 56 days apart. A total of about 30 samples were included in the TCR-sequenced set, comprising roughly 19 Ad26.COV2.S vaccine recipients, 5 placebo recipients and 8 SARS-CoV-2 convalescent individuals. Sequencing of the TCRbeta repertoire served to evaluate the specificity and breadth of SARS-CoV-2-reactive T cell receptors following Ad26.COV2.S vaccination. General conclusions and limits of the study: Comparable non-spike TCR breadth was observed between vaccine and placebo recipients, consistent with only spike being contained in the vaccine. Higher spike-specific TCR breadth was observed in Ad26.COV2.S recipients than in placebo recipients (P = 0.0014). According to the authors, total T cell responses may have been underestimated by the TCR breadth and depth analyses. After vaccination, substantial breadth of spike-specific CD8+ and CD4+ T cell responses was reported. The study was not powered for comparison of responses between vaccine doses or regimens.

TCRbeta CDR3 regions were sequenced with the immunoSEQ Assay. After extraction, genomic DNA underwent amplification by bias-controlled multiplex PCR, followed by high-throughput sequencing. The authors' pipeline ran thus. To quantify the absolute abundance of every unique TCRbeta CDR3 region, sequences were collapsed and filtered. T cell fraction was estimated by normalizing TCRbeta template counts to usable DNA, which was measured by amplifying reference genes present in all nucleated cells. Repertoire TCRs were annotated as SARS-CoV-2-specific when V gene, CDR3 amino acid sequence and J gene were exactly matched to a known reactive TCR set. The reference SARS-CoV-2 TCR set was derived from MIRA and filtered for enrichment in COVID-19-positive ImmuneCODE repertoires, a step that removed public or cross-reactive TCRs. Drawing on the MIRA antigens, annotated TCRs were analysed further at the level of specific ORF or position within ORF. Depth was the summed frequency of annotated unique rearrangements, while breadth was defined as annotated unique rearrangements over total unique productive rearrangements. Two-sided Wilcoxon rank-sum tests were applied when comparing TCR breadth between groups. This is the immuneACCESS table as TCRdb keeps it, with only in-frame sequences that have V and J called. A part of the clones is gone; compared with another copy, unresolved V genes explain less than half, and the rest is unexplained. The V and J calls and the clone size are those of that table, but D and trimming were determined from the DNA. This sample gives about 480,000 clones in total; about 83% of them show up just once. Around 13% of the sample rests with the top ten.

Germline trimming amounts to 1 base on V and 1 base on J, with 2 as the count of junction bases outside the gene matches. The germline V gene yields SGHTA for CDR1 and FQGNSA for CDR2. From its cysteine to its phenylalanine, the CDR3 spans 15 amino acids. Of all the DNA, just the CDR3 is kept, 45 bases in frame from base 1. With regard to this clone: It has no known antigen specificity. No base-level quality is on record; no much larger clone is a single base apart.

In light of the paper, this sample's treatment or condition label describes: 19 received Ad26.COV2.S at low or high dose, single or two shots; roughly 5 received placebo; per-sample allocation not given. Repertoires of vaccine and placebo recipients were sequenced from samples collected on day 63 after the first injection. Cohort 1b enrolled 25 to 30 adults aged 18-55 years at a single site in Boston, USA, between 29 July and 7 August 2020. As a vaccine, Ad26.COV2.S was a replication-incompetent adenovirus type 26 vector that expressed a prefusion-stabilized SARS-CoV-2 spike protein derived from the original Wuhan strain.

This sequence uses TRBV7-2 and TRBJ2-3; 7 bases in the junction line up with TRBD1. This material consisted of peripheral blood, taken in a trial of Ad26.COV2.S vaccine versus placebo. The TCR was taken from a person aged 18-60 years who received the Ad26.COV2.S COVID-19 vaccine or a placebo. CDR3 protein: CASSLGQGGTDTQYF. The nucleotide sequence is TGTGCCAGCAGCTTAGGTCAGGGGGGCACAGATACGCAGTATTTT. Extended through the reference TRBV7-2 and TRBJ2-3 proteins, this CDR3 yields the full variable domain: GAGVSQSPSNKVTEKGKDVELRCDPISGHTALYWYRQSLGQGLEFLIYFQGNSAPDKSGLPSDRFSAERTGGSVSTLTIQRTQQEDSAVYLCASSLGQGGTDTQYFGPGTRLTVL.